This T cell receptor (beta chain) was recovered during a study of early T cells in non-severe SARS-CoV-2 infection. Study information: Unsorted whole blood bulk RNA was sequenced, with unpaired chains. Findings of the study overall: A preference for anti-spike CD8 responses marked VDJdb matching, which missed private and CD4 specificities.

Tagging with unique molecular identifiers was applied to individual cDNA molecules. Each CDR3 protein is one row after TCRdb ran MiXCR on the 5' RACE reads. This table holds fewer than 55,000 distinct CDR3 sequences, around 8.4% found once. Note on this clonotype: The antigen remains undetermined.

CDR1 and CDR2 (germline): DFQATT, SNEGSKA (reference sequence). J gave up 7 bases and V 3 bases, and 10 bases lay outside the gene matches. The CDR3 spans 14 residues. V gene TRBV20-1 combines with J gene TRBJ2-7, with 9 bases fitting TRBD1. The source is an adult who was a healthcare worker with PCR-confirmed SARS-CoV-2 infection or an uninfected control (not recorded which). The material sequenced was whole blood. CDR3 coding DNA: TGCAGTGCTAGTAGCACAGGGGGCGACTGGGAGCAGTACTTC. Protein product: CSASSTGGDWEQYF.